This T cell receptor beta chain was recorded in a study of T cell repertoires in cytomegalovirus infection. Study details: Public TCR beta signatures marked donors with CMV infection and the matching HLA. Study-wide results and caveats: Clonotype analysis showed dominance of the ex vivo response by HLA-C-restricted CMV-specific TCR beta clonotypes. CMV carriers with the relevant HLA were identified by cumulative public TCR beta family frequency.

TCRdb re-derived calls from the reads in MiXCR, one entry per CDR3 protein. The data contain 630,000 or so distinct CDR3 sequences, around 24% of them seen just once; the ten biggest clones take up under 8.5%. Points on this clonotype: What it recognizes is unknown.

Germline V CDR1 and CDR2: MNHNY, SVGAGI (reference sequence). Trimming left V 2 bases short and J 0 bases short, with 19 bases between. There are 19 residues in the CDR3. V and J are TRBV6-6 and TRBJ2-2; either TRBD1 or TRBD2 may supply D (5 bases each). Sequences were obtained from CD8+ T cells from PBMCs. The source of this sequence is a human donor in good health (CMV status not recorded). Some clones in this sample may be carry-over from other donors' samples. Here the CDR3 reads CASSYAGVGRQTNTGELFF. The CDR3 DNA is TGTGCCAGCAGTTACGCCGGGGTGGGACGCCAGACGAACACCGGGGAGCTGTTTTTT.